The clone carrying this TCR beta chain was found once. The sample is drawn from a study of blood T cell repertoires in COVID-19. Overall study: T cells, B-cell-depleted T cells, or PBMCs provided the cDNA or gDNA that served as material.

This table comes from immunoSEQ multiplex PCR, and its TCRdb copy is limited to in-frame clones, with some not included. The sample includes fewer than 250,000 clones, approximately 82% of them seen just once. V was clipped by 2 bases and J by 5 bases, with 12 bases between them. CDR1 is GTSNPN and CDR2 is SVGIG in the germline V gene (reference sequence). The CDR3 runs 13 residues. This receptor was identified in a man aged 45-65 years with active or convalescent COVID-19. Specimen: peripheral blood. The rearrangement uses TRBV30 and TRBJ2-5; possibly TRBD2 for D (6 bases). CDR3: CAWSYGGRETQYF. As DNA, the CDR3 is TGTGCCTGGAGTTACGGGGGTAGGGAGACCCAGTACTTC. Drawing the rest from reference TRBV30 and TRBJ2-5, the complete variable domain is SQTIHQWPATLVQPVGSPLSLECTVEGTSNPNLYWYRQAAGRGLQLLFYSVGIGQISSEVPQNLSASRPQDRQFILSSKKLLLSDSGFYLCAWSYGGRETQYFGPGTRLLVL.